These 14 T cell receptor beta chains came from one sample sequenced in a study of shared clonotypes between healthy human individuals. Sequenced by immunoSEQ multiplex PCR; TCRdb stores in-frame clones only, minus some. The data show around 2.5 million clones, roughly 93% seen once. Sequencing input: naive CD4+ T cells from PBMCs. The subset: CD45RA+ positively selected. These receptors were obtained from a man between 18 and 35 years old in good health. Some clones in this sample may be carry-over from other donors' samples.

This clone appeared once. The chain carries TRBV28 and TRBJ2-3, with 7 bases fitting TRBD2. Germline V gene sequence: CDR1 MDHEN, CDR2 SYDVKM. The length of the CDR3 is 12 residues. V lost 11 bases to trimming and J lost 3 bases; unmatched junction nucleotides: 5. The CDR3 protein is CAASGGTDTQYF. CDR3 sequence (DNA): TGTGCCGCCTCGGGGGGAACAGATACGCAGTATTTT.

The chain is built from TRBV27 and TRBJ2-3; 9 positions match TRBD2. Per germline, CDR1 MNHEY and CDR2 SMNVEV (reference sequence). The CDR3 runs to 16 residues. Losses at the gene ends were 5 bases for V and 0 bases for J; bases not matched to a gene: 6. CDR3 sequence reads: CASSLRTSASTDTQYF. As DNA, the CDR3 is TGTGCCAGCAGTCTAAGGACTAGCGCAAGCACAGATACGCAGTATTTT.

The chain uses TRBV10-2 and TRBJ2-1; the D gene is possibly TRBD2 (6 bases). Germline loops: CDR1 WSHSY, CDR2 SAAADI. V was pared by 8 bases and J by 8 bases, with 13 bases between. This CDR3 is built from 12 residues. This CDR3 reads CASETGAYEQFF. CDR3 in DNA: TGCGCCAGCGAAACGGGAGCGTATGAGCAGTTCTTC.

This chain connects TRBV5-1 to TRBJ2-7; 8 bases agree with TRBD2. The germline gives CDR1 SGHRS, CDR2 YFSETQ. Trimming at V came to 4 bases and at J to 5 bases, leaving 14 bases not matched to a gene. This CDR3 has 16 residues. The CDR3: CASSPGRGLGWDEQYF. The CDR3 region has the DNA TGCGCCAGCAGCCCCGGGAGGGGGTTGGGTTGGGACGAGCAGTACTTC.

In this sample, this clone turned up a few times. The chain is built from TRBV19 and TRBJ1-5; possibly TRBD1 for D (5 bases). The germline V and J ends were trimmed by 2 bases and 7 bases, with 15 bases remaining between them. CDR1 and CDR2 (germline): LNHDA, SQIVND (reference sequence). This CDR3 has 15 amino acids. CDR3: CASSILGTSGQPQHF. The CDR3 DNA follows: TGTGCCAGTAGTATATTGGGTACGTCAGGGCAGCCCCAGCATTTT. Looking up the rest from reference TRBV19 and TRBJ1-5 gives the full variable domain: DGGITQSPKYLFRKEGQNVTLSCEQNLNHDAMYWYRQDPGQGLRLIYYSQIVNDFQKGDIAEGYSVSREKKESFPLTVTSAQKNPTAFYLCASSILGTSGQPQHFGDGTRLSIL.

As for this clone: One end of the junction fails to match germline, which may point to a read error. The V gene is TRBV28, the J gene TRBJ2-6; 9 bases match TRBD1. CDR1 MDHEN and CDR2 SYDVKM come from the germline V gene. The CDR3 contains 16 residues. DNA for the CDR3: TGTGCCTGCAGGGACAGGGATTCTTTTGGGGCCAACGTCCTGACTTTC. Encoded protein: CACRDRDSFGANVLTF.

V and J are TRBV15 and TRBJ2-3, with no clear D. CDR3 length: 14 residues. CDR1 and CDR2 (germline): LNHNV, YYDKDF (reference sequence). Trimming took off 4 bases at V and 2 bases at J, with 10 bases between the two ends. As DNA, the CDR3 is TGTGCCACCAGCAAACAGCAGCACACAGATACGCAGTATTTT. Residues: CATSKQQHTDTQYF. Complete variable domain (other parts from reference TRBV15 and TRBJ2-3): DAMVIQNPRYQVTQFGKPVTLSCSQTLNHNVMYWYQQKSSQAPKLLFHYYDKDFNNEADTPDNFQSRRPNTSFCFLDIRSPGLGDTAMYLCATSKQQHTDTQYFGPGTRLTVL.

This chain joins TRBV7-6 and TRBJ2-7; tentatively, D is TRBD1 (5 bases). CDR1 and CDR2 (germline): SGHVS, FNYEAQ. The CDR3 spans 13 residues. With 3 bases removed from V and 3 bases from J, the gap between germline ends came to 9 bases. In nucleotides, the CDR3 is TGTGCCAGCAGCTTTGGGGCCCTCTACGAGCAGTACTTC. Protein: CASSFGALYEQYF.

This sequence joins TRBV7-2 and TRBJ2-4; D unclear. CDR3 size: 12 residues. With 5 bases removed from V and 8 bases from J, the gap between germline ends came to 10 bases. The germline CDR1 and CDR2 sequences are SGHTA and FQGNSA. As DNA, the CDR3 is TGTGCCAGCAGCCCCCCGTTAGACATTCAGTACTTC. As protein: CASSPPLDIQYF. The whole variable domain, filled in from reference TRBV7-2 and TRBJ2-4, reads GAGVSQSPSNKVTEKGKDVELRCDPISGHTALYWYRQSLGQGLEFLIYFQGNSAPDKSGLPSDRFSAERTGGSVSTLTIQRTQQEDSAVYLCASSPPLDIQYFGAGTRLSVL.

This clone was counted once. The rearrangement links TRBV15 to TRBJ2-4, with TRBD1 matching over 10 bases. The CDR3 loop spans 15 amino acids. V was pared by 5 bases and J by 6 bases, with 7 bases of the junction left unmatched. CDR1 is LNHNV and CDR2 is YYDKDF in the germline V gene (reference sequence). The DNA of the CDR3 is TGTGCCACCAGCGGCAGACAGGGGGCGGTAAACATTCAGTACTTC. It specifies CATSGRQGAVNIQYF. Drawing the rest from reference TRBV15 and TRBJ2-4, the complete variable domain is DAMVIQNPRYQVTQFGKPVTLSCSQTLNHNVMYWYQQKSSQAPKLLFHYYDKDFNNEADTPDNFQSRRPNTSFCFLDIRSPGLGDTAMYLCATSGRQGAVNIQYFGAGTRLSVL.

This clone was picked up one time. J is TRBJ2-5 and V is TRBV4-1, with 7 bases aligning to TRBD2. The CDR3 contains 17 residues. The V gene's germline CDR1 is MGHRA and CDR2 YSYEKL. V was clipped by 5 bases and J by 7 bases; unmatched bases: 19. The CDR3 coding sequence is TGCGCCAGCAGCGGGCCAGCAGCGGCGGGACTATCGGGGACCCAGTACTTC. Translated: CASSGPAAAGLSGTQYF.

This clone has only a few counts. The chain recombines TRBV30 with TRBJ1-1; D is possibly TRBD1 (5 bases). The CDR3 runs 13 residues. The V and J ends lost 3 bases and 4 bases respectively, with 12 bases between them. Per germline, CDR1 GTSNPN and CDR2 SVGIG (reference sequence). The CDR3 region has the DNA TGTGCCTGGAGGGGGGATGGCGTCACTGAAGCTTTCTTT. Its protein is CAWRGDGVTEAFF.

The chain's CDR3 is CASSFWGYEQYF. The CDR3 nucleotides read TGTGCCAGCAGCTTTTGGGGCTACGAGCAGTACTTC. The chain has TRBV5-5 and TRBJ2-7; D gene unclear. This CDR3 is built from 12 residues. The V gene's germline CDR1 is SGHKS and CDR2 YYEKEE (reference sequence). Trimming removed 2 bases from V and 3 bases from J, with 6 bases in between.

The chain carries TRBV11-1 and TRBJ2-1; 8 bases map to TRBD2. Germline-derived CDR1 and CDR2 are SGHAT and FQDESV (reference sequence). Germline trimming cut 5 bases from V and 6 bases from J; bases unmatched to any gene: 12. CDR3 length: 16 amino acids. In DNA, the CDR3 is TGTGCCAGCAGCCCTGTCGGGAGGGCGGCATCCAATGAGCAGTTCTTC. Encoded protein: CASSPVGRAASNEQFF.